Reported below is one T cell receptor beta chain. What it recognizes is unknown. The sample originates from a study of T cells in localized non-small cell lung cancer. The study, taken as a whole, reports: Elevated blood T cell density was associated with longer overall survival. Sequencing covered just one tumor region, so heterogeneity cannot be ruled out. Maximal T cell clonality occurred in uninvolved adjacent lung, with tumor ranking below it. Detection in adjacent lung was observed for a median roughly 62 of the top 100 tumor clones.

V was cut by 5 bases and J by 4 bases, with 3 bases left in between. The CDR3 spans 11 residues. Per germline, CDR1 SGHTA and CDR2 FQGNSA. Produced via immunoSEQ multiplex PCR; TCRdb's table is partial and in-frame only. The table shows around 90,000 clones, with 80% occurring only once. V gene TRBV7-2 combines with J gene TRBJ2-1; D gene uncertain. The starting material was PBMCs, obtained before any cancer treatment. This clonotype was sampled from a man aged 35-75 years with stage II squamous cell lung carcinoma. CDR3: CASSRYNEQFF. For the CDR3, the DNA is TGTGCCAGCAGCCGGTACAATGAGCAGTTCTTC.